These T cell receptor beta chains were read from a single sample in a study of beta chain features in type 1 diabetes. The table came from immunoSEQ multiplex PCR; TCRdb's copy has only in-frame clones and leaves some out. The repertoire consists of 900,000 or so clones, with 15% to 20% occurring once and the leading ten covering roughly 0.025%. The specimen was naive CD4+ T cells from blood. Receptors were obtained from a woman between 18 and 29 years old in good health. Each CDR3 is given with its conserved first and last residue. D genes are given only for firm matches. Some rows mark clone size as missing; the rest say once, few, many or name a class of expanded clone.

D gene,V gene,J gene,clone size,CDR3 protein,CDR3 DNA
TRBD1,TRBV18,TRBJ2-5,.,CASSPLGTAKETQYF,TGTGCCAGCTCACCGCTCGGGACAGCAAAAGAGACCCAGTACTTC
.,TRBV11-2,TRBJ2-7,few,CASNPQGGTTGQYF,TGTGCCAGCAACCCACAGGGTGGGACAACGGGGCAGTACTTC
.,TRBV20-1,TRBJ2-5,few,CSATGLETQYF,TGCAGTGCTACAGGGTTGGAGACCCAGTACTTC
TRBD2,TRBV11-2,TRBJ2-5,.,CASSQFGLAGVGETQYF,TGTGCCAGCAGCCAATTTGGACTAGCGGGAGTCGGCGAGACCCAGTACTTC
.,TRBV4-3,TRBJ1-5,few,CASSLLVYQPQHF,TGCGCCAGCAGCCTTCTGGTGTATCAGCCCCAGCATTTT
TRBD1,TRBV6-5,TRBJ1-2,.,CATFWTGDFYGYTF,TGTGCCACTTTTTGGACAGGCGATTTCTATGGCTACACCTTC
.,TRBV28,TRBJ2-1,.,CASSIPYNEQFF,TGTGCCAGCAGCATACCCTACAATGAGCAGTTCTTC
TRBD2,TRBV2,TRBJ2-1,.,CASSLFLAGGKHNEQFF,TGTGCCAGCAGTCTCTTCCTCGCGGGAGGTAAACACAATGAGCAGTTCTTC
.,TRBV5-1,TRBJ2-6,few,CASSFPDPSGANVLTF,TGCGCCAGCAGCTTCCCAGACCCCTCTGGGGCCAACGTCCTGACTTTC
TRBD1,TRBV19,TRBJ2-7,.,CASSIGQGSYEQYF,TGTGCCAGTAGTATCGGACAGGGTTCCTACGAGCAGTACTTC
.,TRBV7-9,TRBJ2-7,.,CASSLGEKILVGYEQYF,TGTGCCAGCAGCTTAGGGGAAAAGATTCTGGTTGGCTACGAGCAGTACTTC
TRBD2,TRBV7-9,TRBJ2-1,few,CASSAGTSGYNEQFF,TGTGCCAGCAGCGCCGGGACTAGCGGCTACAATGAGCAGTTCTTC
.,TRBV6-6,TRBJ2-3,.,CASSYSSPLVTDTQYF,TGTGCCAGCAGTTACTCATCACCTCTTGTCACAGATACGCAGTATTTT
TRBD1,TRBV18,TRBJ2-7,few,CASSPEQGPYEQYF,TGTGCCAGCTCACCAGAACAGGGGCCCTACGAGCAGTACTTC
.,TRBV29-1,TRBJ2-1,.,CSVLRSSYNEQFF,TGCAGCGTTCTGCGTAGCTCCTACAATGAGCAGTTCTTC
.,TRBV2,TRBJ1-5,few,CASSGGVGRNQPQHF,TGTGCCAGCAGTGGTGGGGTGGGACGCAATCAGCCCCAGCATTTT
TRBD2,TRBV4-3,TRBJ2-1,.,CASSQDATSGRYEQFF,TGCGCCAGCAGCCAAGACGCTACTAGCGGGAGGTATGAGCAGTTCTTC
.,TRBV20-1,TRBJ2-1,once,CSFPTYNEQFF,TGCAGTTTCCCCACCTACAATGAGCAGTTCTTC
.,TRBV21-1,TRBJ2-7,few,CASSKVREEYEQYF,TGTGCCAGCAGCAAAGTACGGGAGGAGTACGAGCAGTACTTC
.,TRBV5-4,TRBJ2-5,few,CASSWGLGNKETQYF,TGTGCCAGCAGCTGGGGGTTAGGGAACAAAGAGACCCAGTACTTC
.,TRBV6-1,TRBJ1-1,.,CASSEASEAFF,TGTGCCAGCAGTGAAGCCTCTGAAGCTTTCTTT
.,TRBV7-2,TRBJ2-1,few,CASSPGGEQFF,TGTGCCAGCAGCCCCGGGGGTGAGCAGTTCTTC
.,TRBV18,TRBJ2-7,.,CASSPNSASYEQYF,TGTGCCAGCTCACCGAATAGCGCCTCCTACGAGCAGTACTTC
TRBD2,TRBV19,TRBJ2-5,.,CASSTSGSDQYF,TGTGCCAGTAGTACTAGCGGGAGTGACCAGTACTTC
.,TRBV9,TRBJ2-5,.,CASSVGLGETQYF,TGTGCCAGCAGCGTAGGGTTGGGGGAGACCCAGTACTTC
.,TRBV5-1,TRBJ2-1,.,CASSLISGLRPPNEQFF,TGCGCCAGCAGCCTCATCAGTGGGCTTAGGCCCCCCAATGAGCAGTTCTTC